The sequence of this T cell receptor (beta chain) was determined in a study of blood T cell repertoires in COVID-19. TCRdb keeps only in-frame clones here, not all; method: immunoSEQ multiplex PCR. The sample contains around 94,000 clones, 70% to 90% of which appear only once. The sample holds a few counts of this clone. The V and J ends lost 4 bases and 10 bases, in that order; junction bases with no gene match: 11. CDR1 and CDR2 from the germline V gene are SGHRS and YFSETQ. The CDR3 sequence is 14 residues long. The sequenced sample was peripheral blood. This receptor was identified in a man older than 75 with acute or convalescent COVID-19. This chain uses TRBV5-1 with TRBJ1-2; 9 bases are shared with TRBD1. The CDR3 nucleotides are TGCGCCAGCAGCCTGGGGACAGGGAGGTTTCACTACACCTTC. Encoded protein: CASSLGTGRFHYTF.